The T cell receptor beta chain under discussion was sequenced for a study of shared clonotypes between healthy human individuals (dated by TCRdb to 2020 to 2021). In the study overall: The cohort included a few men and a couple of women between 18 and 49 years of age. To increase sequencing depth and limit assay-specific biases, TCR repertoire library preparation and sequencing were carried out by different laboratories using diverse techniques. Each donor's leukapheresis produced roughly between roughly 0.85 and 9.5 billion PBMCs. The study deeply sequenced blood TCR repertoires of five healthy adults to estimate repertoire size and the extent of clonotype sharing between individuals. Study-level results and caveats: Pairwise subsampling indicated that sequencing depth was expected to affect the degree of clonotype sharing among donors. The genetic and exposure-history diversity represented was limited by the small number of donors. Only blood was sampled, and tissue TCR repertoires likely differ from those in blood.

CDR1 and CDR2 were assigned from the germline V gene as SGHRS and YFSETQ. V trim: 6 bases; J trim: 0 bases; unmatched bases: 4. From the cysteine up to the phenylalanine, the CDR3 has a length of 14 residues. Just the 42-base CDR3 DNA is kept, in frame starting at base 1. TCR CDR3 regions were amplified from genomic DNA by multiplex PCR using the deep immunoSEQ assay. Genomic DNA extracted from each cell subset was distributed evenly over all wells of several immunoSEQ 96-well plates, and each plate served as one replicate. For unsorted PBMC, each replicate PCR was loaded with approximately 300 ng genomic DNA, equivalent to 25,000 to 35,000 T cell genomes. Unsorted PBMC genomic DNA was sequenced across ten immunoSEQ deep assay plates. The purified libraries were quantified using a Qubit 3.0 fluorometer, sized with a Bioanalyzer 2100, and then quantified again using the KAPA Library Quantification kit. A separate single-read 150-cycle Illumina NextSeq 550 flow cell was used to sequence each immunoSEQ 96-well plate. On the authors' methods: Because the immunoSEQ output included only junctional sequences and no quality scores, the filtering could not be the same as the filtering used for full-length reads. To assign V/J genes and CDR3, sequences were annotated against IMGT germline references using PyIR, a Python wrapper for IgBLAST v1.9. Any read was removed if the V/J assignment was weak (E-value above 1e-6), the CDR3 was missing, or the read contained stop codons, out-of-frame junctions, or ambiguous translated residues. A V3J clonotype was defined by an identical inferred V gene, J gene, and CDR3 amino acid sequence. The percentage overlap between two repertoires was calculated by dividing the number of shared unique clonotypes by the size of the smaller repertoire. RTK rarefaction, the Chao1 estimator, and Recon v2.1 estimates of unobserved clonotypes were used to assess repertoire richness. As stored in TCRdb, this immuneACCESS dataset retains in-frame rearrangements with V and J assigned. A fraction of the clones does not appear; measured against another copy, unresolved V genes explain less than half of the discrepancy, and the remainder lacks a known reason. V and J calls and clone size follow that table, whereas D and trimming were derived from the DNA. This sample gives roughly 500,000 clones in total; around 85% of them show up just once. More than 9.5% of the sample lies in the top ten.

Donors were healthy HIV-negative adults with no recently reported acute infections or vaccinations. Only Caucasian adults living in Nashville, Tennessee, USA were represented among the donors. For unsorted samples, 75 million to 90 million PBMCs were counted, and genomic DNA was extracted using the QIAamp DNA Blood Mini kit. Blood was obtained by leukapheresis, after which PBMCs were separated by Ficoll-Histopaque density gradient centrifugation and cryopreserved in liquid nitrogen vapor phase. Comments on this clone: Which antigen it targets is not known. No clone much larger than this one lies a single base away; base qualities are absent.

The sequence is built from TRBV5-1 and TRBJ1-2, and 8 bases in between align with TRBD1. The TCR originated in a woman aged 40 to 49 in good health. Some clones in this sample may be carry-over from other donors' samples. Sequencing was carried out using PBMCs. The CDR3 reads as follows: CASNGQGANYGYTF. The nucleotides are TGCGCCAGCAACGGACAGGGAGCTAACTATGGCTACACCTTC. Here the CDR3 is joined to the reference TRBV5-1 and TRBJ1-2 genes, and the full variable domain is: KAGVTQTPRYLIKTRGQQVTLSCSPISGHRSVSWYQQTPGQGLQFLFEYFSETQRNKGNFPGRFSGRQFSNSRSEMNVSTLELGDSALYLCASNGQGANYGYTFGSGTRLTVV.